The sequence of this T cell receptor (beta chain) was determined in a study of cytomegalovirus exposure and HLA in healthy donors. Whole-study findings and limits: In presence/absence analyses, roughly uniform sequencing depth across donors was assumed.

Although they were nominally healthy when sampled, donors likely had unrecorded immune exposures. A note on this clone: What it binds is not known.

Primers: 60 Vbeta forward and 13 Jbeta reverse. The data were produced by immunoSEQ multiplex PCR, yet TCRdb's version contains in-frame clones alone and is incomplete. Of fewer than 180,000 clones in the sample, around 79% were seen once. Sequences were obtained from PBMCs. The TCR originated in a man over 45 in good health and CMV-seropositive.

CDR3: CSVGTISYEQYF. In DNA, the CDR3 is TGCAGCGTCGGGACTATTTCCTACGAGCAGTACTTC. The rearrangement joins TRBV29-1 to TRBJ2-7; 7 bases map to TRBD2. V was clipped by 6 bases and J by 1 base; unmatched bases: 3. CDR3 length: 12 amino acids. In germline, CDR1 is SQVTM, CDR2 ANQGSEA.